These T cell receptor beta chains were read from a single sample in a study of control samples from healthy donors and cancer patients. Generated by immunoSEQ multiplex PCR, the TCRdb table keeps only in-frame clones and is missing some. Of about 410,000 clones in the sample, 80% to 95% are singletons; the top ten hold 5% to 8%. The sample taken for sequencing was PBMCs. The receptors were sampled from a man between 35 and 55 years old with head and neck cancer. Each CDR3 is given with its conserved first and last residue. D genes are given only for firm matches. Size values are once, few and many counts, or a class for expanded clones, and some rows have none.

V gene	J gene	D gene	clone size	CDR3 DNA	CDR3 protein
TRBV5-1	TRBJ2-5	TRBD2	.	TGCGCCAGCAGCTTGGCCGGACTAGCGGTGGAGACCCAGTACTTC	CASSLAGLAVETQYF
TRBV6-2/TRBV6-3	TRBJ2-2	TRBD1	.	TGTGCCAGCAGTTACCCGGGGACAGGGGGCTACACCGGGGAGCTGTTTTTT	CASSYPGTGGYTGELFF
TRBV3-1/TRBV3-2	TRBJ1-1	.	.	TGTGCCAGCAGCCACAAGGACGGGAACACTGAAGCTTTCTTT	CASSHKDGNTEAFF
TRBV4-1	TRBJ2-7	.	.	TGCGCCAGCAGCCAACTTGGGGTTCCCACCTACGAGCAGTACTTC	CASSQLGVPTYEQYF
TRBV24-1	TRBJ2-5	TRBD2	few	TGTGCCACCAGTGATCGGACCCTAGCGGGAGGGCCGGGGGGGCACAAAGAGACCCAGTACTTC	CATSDRTLAGGPGGHKETQYF
TRBV5-1	TRBJ2-7	TRBD2	.	TGCGCCAGCACCTCCGTTAGCGGGGTTGGCTACGAGCAGTACTTC	CASTSVSGVGYEQYF
TRBV27	TRBJ2-5	.	.	TGTGCTACAGCGGCGGCCTGGGGGGAGACCCAGTACTTC	CATAAAWGETQYF
TRBV5-1	TRBJ2-1	TRBD2	.	TGCGCCAGCAGCAGACTAGCGGGGGTTGAGCAGTTCTTC	CASSRLAGVEQFF
TRBV5-1	TRBJ2-2	.	.	TGCGCCAGCAGCTTGGATAACACCGGGGAGCTGTTTTTT	CASSLDNTGELFF
TRBV28	TRBJ2-7	.	.	TGTGGAAGCCGGAGACCCAAGGGCGAGCAGTACTTC	CGSRRPKGEQYF
TRBV13	TRBJ1-1	TRBD1	.	TGTGCCAGTAGCTTGGGACAGACTTACACTGAAGCTTTCTTT	CASSLGQTYTEAFF
TRBV29-1	TRBJ1-1	TRBD1	once	TGCAGCGTGGATGGGGCGACAGGGAGGAACACTGAAGCTTTCTTT	CSVDGATGRNTEAFF
TRBV6-5	TRBJ2-1	.	.	TGTGCCAGCAGTTCCCTTAGTGAGCAGTTCTTC	CASSSLSEQFF
TRBV11-2	TRBJ2-7	TRBD2	.	TGTGCCAGCAGCTTAAGCCTAGCGGGAGCCTACGAGCAGTACTTC	CASSLSLAGAYEQYF
TRBV19	TRBJ1-5	.	.	TGTGCCAGTAGTACCGCCAGGGATAGCAATCAGCCCCAGCATTTT	CASSTARDSNQPQHF